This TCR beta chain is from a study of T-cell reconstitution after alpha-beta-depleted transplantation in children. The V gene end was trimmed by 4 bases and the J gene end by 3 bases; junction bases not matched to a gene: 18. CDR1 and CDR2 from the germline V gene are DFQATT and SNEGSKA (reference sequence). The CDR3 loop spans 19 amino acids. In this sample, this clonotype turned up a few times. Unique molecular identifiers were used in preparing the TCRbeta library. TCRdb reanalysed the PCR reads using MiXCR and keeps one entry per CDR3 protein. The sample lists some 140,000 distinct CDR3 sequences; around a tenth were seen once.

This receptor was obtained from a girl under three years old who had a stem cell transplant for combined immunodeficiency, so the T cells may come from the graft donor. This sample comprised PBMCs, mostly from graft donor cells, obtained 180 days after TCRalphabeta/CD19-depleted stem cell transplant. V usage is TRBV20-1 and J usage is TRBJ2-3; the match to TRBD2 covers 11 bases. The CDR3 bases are TGCAGTGCTACCACTAAGATAGCGGGAGGGCCAACCCGAACAGATACGCAGTATTTT. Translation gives CSATTKIAGGPTRTDTQYF.